Following are 14 T cell receptor beta chains from one sample sequenced in a study of T-cell reconstitution after alpha-beta-depleted transplantation in children. Researchers prepared the TCRbeta library using unique molecular identifiers, the study reports. MiXCR, run by TCRdb on the PCR reads, gives a single entry per CDR3 protein. The table lists around 130,000 distinct CDR3 sequences, about 9.6% of them singletons. The sample in question was PBMCs, mostly from graft donor cells, obtained 180 days after TCRalphabeta/CD19-depleted stem cell transplant. These receptors were obtained from a girl under three years old who had a stem cell transplant for combined immunodeficiency, so the T cells may come from the graft donor.

The chain links TRBV20-1 to TRBJ1-5; 9 nucleotides match TRBD1. J gave up 4 bases and V 1 base, and 8 bases lay outside the gene matches. CDR1 and CDR2 from the germline V gene are DFQATT and SNEGSKA (reference sequence). The CDR3 totals 16 residues. The CDR3 nucleotides are TGCAGTGCTAGAGGCTGGGGGACAGGGAGAAATCAGCCCCAGCATTTT. Translated: CSARGWGTGRNQPQHF.

This clonotype was seen a handful of times. The chain couples TRBV20-1 to TRBJ2-1, with 9 bases lining up with TRBD2. V was pared by 6 bases and J by 7 bases, with 10 bases of the junction left unmatched. The CDR3 runs to 14 residues. The V gene's germline CDR1 is DFQATT and CDR2 SNEGSKA (reference sequence). The CDR3: CSALSGRPKNEQFF. In DNA form, the CDR3 reads TGCAGTGCCCTAAGCGGGAGGCCGAAGAATGAGCAGTTCTTC.

This clonotype has a handful of counts. The gene calls are TRBV4-1 and TRBJ2-1; 9 positions agree with TRBD2. Germline trimming cut 4 bases from V and 4 bases from J; bases unmatched to any gene: 8. Germline V gene sequence: CDR1 MGHRA, CDR2 YSYEKL. The CDR3 is 16 residues long. CDR3 nucleotides: TGCGCCAGCAGCCCCCTTCGTCTAGCGGGATACAATGAGCAGTTCTTC. It translates to CASSPLRLAGYNEQFF.

This clonotype has a single count. The V and J genes are TRBV7-6 and TRBJ1-1; no clear D. The CDR3 covers 13 residues. Germline CDR1 SGHVS, CDR2 FNYEAQ. The V and J ends lost 5 bases and 4 bases respectively, with 11 bases between them. The CDR3 loop reads CASSPNGRTEAFF. The DNA for the CDR3 is TGTGCCAGCAGCCCTAATGGACGCACTGAAGCTTTCTTT.

The V call is TRBV29-1, the J call TRBJ1-2; 7 bases align to TRBD1. This CDR3 contains 14 residues. Germline V gives CDR1 SQVTM, CDR2 ANQGSEA. Trimming removed 4 bases from V and 4 bases from J; junction bases left unmatched: 9. DNA of the CDR3: TGCAGCGTTGGGCGGGACAGTCCCTTCTATGGCTACACCTTC. Its protein is CSVGRDSPFYGYTF.

This clonotype occurred a few times. The chain combines TRBV5-1 with TRBJ2-2; a weak D match, TRBD1 (7 bases). V was pared by 1 base and J by 3 bases, with 10 bases between. The CDR3 contains 15 residues. Germline loops: CDR1 SGHRS, CDR2 YFSETQ. The CDR3, as DNA: TGCGCCAGCAGCTTGACAGGGGAGGACACCGGGGAGCTGTTTTTT. It translates to CASSLTGEDTGELFF.

The rearrangement joins TRBV6-2 or TRBV6-3 to TRBJ2-7; tentatively, D is TRBD1 (5 bases). Germline CDR1 reads MNHEY; CDR2 reads SVGEGT. V was cut by 5 bases and J by 3 bases, with 8 bases left in between. The CDR3 length is 12 residues. The CDR3 is CASSDRFYEQYF. CDR3 bases: TGTGCCAGCAGTGACAGATTCTACGAGCAGTACTTC.

The V gene is TRBV5-1, the J gene TRBJ1-4; D may be TRBD1 (5 bases). The CDR3 extends over 15 amino acids. The germline V gene has CDR1 SGHRS and CDR2 YFSETQ. V lost 0 bases, J lost 8 bases, and 14 bases lay in between. CDR3 nucleotide sequence: TGCGCCAGCAGCTTGGTAGGGGCTCACGGAGAAAAACTGTTTTTT. It encodes CASSLVGAHGEKLFF.

The V call is TRBV25-1, the J call TRBJ2-7; D possibly uses TRBD1 or TRBD2 (5 bases each). This CDR3 is 13 amino acids long. Trimming took 4 bases from V and 8 from J, leaving 15 bases between them. Germline lookup yields CDR1 MGHDK and CDR2 SYGVNS. CDR3: CASSARGLEKQYF. Here the CDR3 DNA reads TGTGCCAGCAGTGCCCGGGGCCTCGAGAAGCAGTACTTC.

The chain has TRBV15 and TRBJ2-1; TRBD2 matches 10 bases. The CDR3 is made up of 17 amino acids. Germline V CDR1 and CDR2: LNHNV, YYDKDF (reference sequence). V lost 0 bases and J lost 5; bases outside the gene matches: 7. The CDR3 nucleotides read TGTGCCACCAGCAGAGACTCCGGACTAGCGGTGAACAATGAGCAGTTCTTC. It codes for CATSRDSGLAVNNEQFF.

This chain links TRBV29-1 with TRBJ2-7; 7 bases match TRBD1. V shed 0 bases and J 7 bases; nucleotides not matched to a gene: 15. Germline CDR1 is SQVTM and CDR2 is ANQGSEA. The length of the CDR3 is 16 residues. The CDR3 DNA sequence: TGCAGCGTTGAAGATCTCAGGGGGAGAGTTTCGGGGGAGCAGTACTTC. Amino acids: CSVEDLRGRVSGEQYF.

There are a few counts of this clonotype. The chain links TRBV20-1 to TRBJ2-7; D call uncertain. Germline V lookup: CDR1 DFQATT, CDR2 SNEGSKA (reference sequence). V dropped 4 bases and J dropped 3 bases, with 16 bases sitting between them. The CDR3 is 14 residues long. CDR3 sequence reads: CSATPPGPDYEQYF. Here the CDR3 DNA reads TGCAGTGCTACCCCCCCAGGACCAGACTACGAGCAGTACTTC.

Concerning this clonotype itself: At one boundary the junction diverges from the germline segment, which might be a read error. The chain combines TRBV12-3 or TRBV12-4 with TRBJ2-6, with D maybe TRBD1 (5 bases). The CDR3 covers 15 residues. The CDR3 spells CASRGGKFGANGLTF. The CDR3, as DNA: TGTGCCAGCAGGGGTGGGAAGTTTGGGGCCAACGGCCTGACTTTC.

This clonotype was seen many times. The rearrangement uses TRBV10-3 and TRBJ2-1, with a possible D match to TRBD2 (6 bases). Germline CDR1 and CDR2: ENHRY and SYGVKD. V lost 10 bases to trimming and J lost 4 bases, with 17 bases between them. This CDR3 comprises 14 residues. The CDR3 DNA is TGTGCCACGAAATGGGGGGATTCATACAATGAGCAGTTCTTC. This sequence encodes CATKWGDSYNEQFF.